The 18 T cell receptor beta chains reported below all come from one sample, sequenced in a study of cytomegalovirus exposure and HLA in healthy donors. PCR involved 60 Vbeta and 13 Jbeta primers. The assay was immunoSEQ multiplex PCR, and TCRdb's table has in-frame clones only and misses some. The sample lists more than 150,000 clones; approximately 84% were seen once. Sequencing was done on a sample of PBMCs. Source of these receptors: a woman in her forties or fifties in good health and CMV-seropositive.

CDR3 nucleotides: TGCGCCAGCAGCCAAGATATCGTAGCGGGAGCCTACGAGCAGTACTTC. Its translation is CASSQDIVAGAYEQYF. The V call is TRBV4-3, the J call TRBJ2-7; 9 nucleotides agree with TRBD2. CDR1 and CDR2 (germline): LGHNA, YSLEER. V lost 0 bases to trimming and J lost 2 bases; unmatched junction nucleotides: 5. There are 16 residues in the CDR3.

This clone was seen a few times. V and J are TRBV2 and TRBJ2-4; TRBD2 agrees at 13 bases. V trimming: 4 bases; J trimming: 9 bases; junction bases outside the gene matches: 9. CDR3 size: 16 residues. From germline, CDR1 is SNHLY and CDR2 FYNNEI. CDR3 sequence (DNA): TGTGCCAGCAGTGTGCCGACTAGCGGGGGGTCAGGCATTCAGTACTTC. Encoded protein: CASSVPTSGGSGIQYF.

This clone appeared once. This chain joins TRBV19 and TRBJ1-5; possibly TRBD1 for D (5 bases). The CDR3 spans 13 residues. The V end was cut by 7 bases, the J end by 0 bases, with 7 bases between. Per the germline V gene, CDR1 is LNHDA and CDR2 is SQIVND (reference sequence). CDR3 sequence reads: CASTRDSNQPQHF. CDR3 coding DNA: TGTGCCAGTACCAGGGATAGCAATCAGCCCCAGCATTTT. Based on the CDR3 plus reference TRBV19 and TRBJ1-5, the full variable domain is DGGITQSPKYLFRKEGQNVTLSCEQNLNHDAMYWYRQDPGQGLRLIYYSQIVNDFQKGDIAEGYSVSREKKESFPLTVTSAQKNPTAFYLCASTRDSNQPQHFGDGTRLSIL.

The genes are TRBV7-2 and TRBJ2-3; 8 bases agree with TRBD2. J gave up 3 bases and V 2 bases, and 16 bases lay outside the gene matches. Germline-derived CDR1 and CDR2 are SGHTA and FQGNSA. This CDR3 is 19 amino acids long. The CDR3, as DNA: TGTGCCAGCAGCTTAAAGGGGCCGGGCGGGGGGCGTTCTACAGATACGCAGTATTTT. It codes for CASSLKGPGGGRSTDTQYF.

This chain connects TRBV5-4 to TRBJ2-3; TRBD2 aligns across 16 bases. The CDR3 is 16 residues long. With V trimmed by 4 bases and J by 11 bases, 10 bases remained unmatched. Germline V CDR1 and CDR2: SGHNT, YYREEE (reference sequence). This chain's CDR3 is CASSLAGTSGGAVQYF. CDR3 sequence (DNA): TGTGCCAGCAGCCTGGCCGGGACTAGCGGGGGGGCGGTGCAGTATTTT. The variable domain in full, with the rest retrieved from reference TRBV5-4 and TRBJ2-3, is ETGVTQSPTHLIKTRGQQVTLRCSSQSGHNTVSWYQQALGQGPQFIFQYYREEENGRGNFPPRFSGLQFPNYSSELNVNALELDDSALYLCASSLAGTSGGAVQYFGPGTRLTVL.

The V gene is TRBV7-9, the J gene TRBJ2-2; no reliable D call. Germline loops: CDR1 SEHNR, CDR2 FQNEAQ (reference sequence). The CDR3 sequence is 11 residues long. Between the trimmed V and J ends, which lost 8 bases and 5 bases, there was a span of 6 bases. CDR3 nucleotide sequence: TGTGCCAGCCGGTTTACCGGGGAGCTGTTTTTT. As protein: CASRFTGELFF.

The V and J genes are TRBV28 and TRBJ2-7; D perhaps matches TRBD1 (6 bases). CDR1 MDHEN and CDR2 SYDVKM come from the germline V gene. This CDR3 has 10 amino acids. Trimming cost V 6 bases and J 7 bases, with 7 bases left between them. CDR3 region: CASRRGEQYF. CDR3 in DNA: TGTGCCAGCAGGAGGGGGGAGCAGTACTTC.

The chain has TRBV4-3 and TRBJ2-1, with D possibly matching TRBD2 (6 bases). The CDR3 is 15 amino acids. From germline, CDR1 is LGHNA and CDR2 YSLEER. Trimming cost V 3 bases and J 3 bases, with 12 bases left between them. CDR3 loop: CASSQVGTGYNEQFF. CDR3 nucleotides: TGCGCCAGCAGCCAGGTTGGGACTGGCTACAATGAGCAGTTCTTC.

The chain uses TRBV6-5 and TRBJ1-1; D is unclear. In germline, CDR1 is MNHEY, CDR2 SVGAGI. The CDR3 has 14 amino acids. V lost 0 bases and J lost 4, with 9 bases in between. CDR3 residues: CASSYSDTPTEAFF. The DNA of the CDR3 is TGTGCCAGCAGTTACTCAGACACTCCCACTGAAGCTTTCTTT.

A note on this clone: The junction departs from the called germline gene at one end, perhaps through a read error. The chain carries TRBV7-7 and TRBJ2-3, with D maybe TRBD2 (8 bases). The CDR3 consists of 17 residues. Germline V gives CDR1 SSHAT, CDR2 FNYEAQ (reference sequence). The CDR3 loop reads CASSLEQGLAGSDTQYF. The CDR3 nucleotides are TGTGCTAGCAGCTTAGAACAGGGGCTAGCGGGTTCAGATACGCAGTATTTT.

CDR3 protein: CATYRDSSYNEQFF. The CDR3 region has the DNA TGTGCCACGTACCGGGACAGCTCCTACAATGAGCAGTTCTTC. The rearrangement joins TRBV27 to TRBJ2-1; 7 nucleotides align to TRBD1. CDR1 and CDR2 from the germline V gene are MNHEY and SMNVEV (reference sequence). This CDR3 has 14 amino acids. Trimming took 10 bases from V and 0 from J; bases not matched to a gene: 6.

This chain joins TRBV21-1 and TRBJ1-2; the table's D gene call, TRBD1, was not cross checked with the DNA. TRBV21-1 is a listed pseudogene. This CDR3 is built from 16 residues. The CDR3 bases are TGTGCCAGCAGCAAAAGGGGGACGGGCAGGAACTATGGCTACACCTTC. Translation gives CASSKRGTGRNYGYTF.

The chain links TRBV7-3 to TRBJ1-5; 7 nucleotides line up with TRBD1. From germline, CDR1 is SGHTA and CDR2 FQGTGA. This CDR3 spans 13 amino acids. The trim removed 1 base at V and 7 bases at J, leaving 1 base unmatched. In nucleotides, the CDR3 is TGTGCCAGCAGCTTAAAACAGGGGCAGCCCCAGCATTTT. It codes for CASSLKQGQPQHF.

In this sample, this clone turned up a few times. V gene TRBV9 combines with J gene TRBJ1-4, with 10 bases matching TRBD1. Per germline, CDR1 SGDLS and CDR2 YYNGEE. Germline trimming cut 4 bases from V and 5 bases from J; bases unmatched to any gene: 2. The CDR3 sequence is 14 residues long. CDR3 DNA: TGTGCCAGCAGCCCGGGACAGGGGAATGAAAAACTGTTTTTT. This encodes CASSPGQGNEKLFF.

The chain combines TRBV28 with TRBJ1-1, with no clear D. The CDR3 loop spans 16 amino acids. The V gene's germline CDR1 is MDHEN and CDR2 SYDVKM. The ends were cut back, 4 bases at V and 1 base at J, with 16 bases in the middle. As DNA, the CDR3 is TGTGCCAGCAGTTCCCCTCGGGTCAACACGAACACTGAAGCTTTCTTT. This codes for CASSSPRVNTNTEAFF. Full variable domain (outside the CDR3, taken from reference TRBV28 and TRBJ1-1): DVKVTQSSRYLVKRTGEKVFLECVQDMDHENMFWYRQDPGLGLRLIYFSYDVKMKEKGDIPEGYSVSREKKERFSLILESASTNQTSMYLCASSSPRVNTNTEAFFGQGTRLTVV.

V is TRBV6-5 and J is TRBJ1-2; D may be TRBD1 (5 bases). This CDR3 region has 15 residues. Trimming removed 4 bases from V and 0 bases from J, with 12 bases in between. Germline CDR1 reads MNHEY; CDR2 reads SVGAGI. The CDR3: CASSSDRDANYGYTF. CDR3 coding DNA: TGTGCCAGCAGTTCCGACAGAGATGCTAACTATGGCTACACCTTC.

This clone has only one observation. The chain couples TRBV5-8 to TRBJ2-3; 7 bases are shared with TRBD2. The V segment lost 4 bases and the J segment 1 base; nucleotides outside the gene matches: 6. The CDR3 contains 15 residues. Germline assignment: CDR1 SGHTS and CDR2 YDEGEE. CDR3 sequence (DNA): TGTGCCAGCAGCCCAGCGGGACTGGGCACAGATACGCAGTATTTT. It codes for CASSPAGLGTDTQYF.

The chain recombines TRBV21-1 with TRBJ2-7; the table's D call of TRBD2 was not tested on the DNA. TRBV21-1 counts as a pseudogene. This CDR3 has 17 amino acids. The CDR3 coding sequence is TGTGCCAGCAGCGTATCCGTCAGCGGGAGTGTTACCTACGAGCAGTACTTC. Amino acids: CASSVSVSGSVTYEQYF.